This T cell receptor (beta chain) was identified in a study of shared clonotypes between healthy human individuals. Details on this clone: The antigen remains unidentified.

The V segment lost 0 bases and the J segment 2 bases; nucleotides outside the gene matches: 6. Germline V lookup: CDR1 SGHTA, CDR2 FQGNSA. The length of the CDR3 is 16 residues. The authors ran the assay at deep level. Produced via immunoSEQ multiplex PCR; TCRdb's table is partial and in-frame only. Of around 2,000,000 clones in the sample, over 85% were seen once. Study-wide findings and caveats: Sequencing depth was expected to affect clonotype sharing among donors. The small donor group covered limited genetic and exposure diversity.

The chain uses TRBV7-2 and TRBJ1-2, with 7 nucleotides matching TRBD1. Sequencing used naive CD4+ T cells sorted from blood. The subset denotes: CD45RA+ positively selected. This sequence originates from a man younger than 35 in good health. The CDR3 DNA is TGTGCCAGCAGCTTAGCGGAAGGGGGCTGGAACTATGGCTACACCTTC. This codes for CASSLAEGGWNYGYTF.